This paragraph reports one T cell receptor (beta chain). The data derive from a study of blood T cell repertoires in COVID-19. Study context: Spain, Italy and the United States supplied samples that represented acute and convalescent COVID-19. T cells, B-cell-depleted T cells, or PBMCs supplied cDNA or gDNA.

Method: immunoSEQ multiplex PCR; TCRdb's copy keeps in-frame clones and lacks some. The sample consists of around 140,000 clones, approximately 82% of them appearing once. Losses at the gene ends were 6 bases for V and 12 bases for J; bases not matched to a gene: 8. CDR3 length equals 13 residues. Per germline, CDR1 LNHDA and CDR2 SQIVND (reference sequence). This chain uses TRBV19 with TRBJ1-6; 7 positions agree with TRBD1. The receptor was isolated from a man in his 60s with active or convalescent COVID-19. Sample: peripheral blood. This chain's CDR3 is CASSLKRGQPLHF. DNA for the CDR3: TGTGCCAGTAGCCTAAAGAGGGGGCAACCCCTCCACTTT.